These 16 T cell receptor beta chains share one sample of origin, sequenced in a study of spatial heterogeneity in lung cancer (dated by TCRdb to the late 2010s). Library preparation employed 5' RACE. Instrument used: NextSeq 500. TCRdb trimmed public reads at Q25 via fastp, called clones via MiXCR and kept in-frame beta chains. Under each unique CDR3 protein, matching rows form one entry showing the most common genes and DNA. Here the sample has some 6,100 distinct CDR3 sequences; roughly an eighth occur a single time. Approximately 15% of the sample belongs to the ten largest clones. The sample's time point, from its label and the paper: sample taken at primary tumor resection. The sequences come from lung tissue, collected at surgery. The receptors were sampled from a human donor with early-stage non-small cell lung cancer.

At least ten counts were recorded for this clonotype. With the library built for alpha chains, this beta chain is off target and its frequency is not meaningful. The chain employs TRBV30 and TRBJ2-1; 7 bases agree with TRBD2. This CDR3 is built from 11 residues. J gave up 10 bases and V 4 bases, and 4 bases lay outside the gene matches. The germline gives CDR1 GTSNPN, CDR2 SVGIG (reference sequence). The CDR3 DNA follows: TGTGCCTGGAACCGGGAGGCCGAGCAGTTCTTC. Protein: CAWNREAEQFF.

This clonotype ranks as medium-sized (0.01 to 0.1%). The size of this beta chain means little, since it is a stray read in a library made for alpha chains. The rearrangement joins TRBV5-3 to TRBJ1-5; D is unresolved. TRBV5-3 is assigned to the ORF class and has an uncertain function. The CDR3 runs to 13 residues. Between the trimmed V and J ends, which lost 5 bases and 4 bases, there was a span of 10 bases. The CDR3 spells CARRVRRNQPQHF. Here the CDR3 DNA reads TGTGCCAGAAGGGTCAGGAGAAATCAGCCCCAGCATTTT.

This clonotype came up many times. For a library built for alpha chains, this beta chain is a stray read; little rests on its size. J is TRBJ2-3 and V is TRBV5-6, with 13 bases fitting TRBD2. The CDR3 totals 16 residues. The junction had 9 bases not matched to a gene; V was cut back by 5 bases and J by 6 bases. Germline loops: CDR1 SGHDT, CDR2 YYEEEE. CDR3 loop: CASRYGLAGVVDTQYF. CDR3 coding DNA: TGTGCCAGCAGATATGGACTAGCGGGAGTGGTGGATACGCAGTATTTT.

This clonotype was observed at least ten times. This beta chain is an unintended read in a library built for alpha chains; its size means little. The chain joins TRBV29-1 to TRBJ2-7; tentatively, D is TRBD2 (5 bases). The CDR3 runs 13 residues. The germline V and J ends were trimmed by 3 bases and 4 bases, with 13 bases remaining between them. CDR1 is SQVTM and CDR2 is ANQGSEA in the germline V gene. The CDR3 here is CSVDLGSGYEQYF. The CDR3 bases are TGCAGCGTTGATCTTGGGAGTGGTTACGAGCAGTACTTC.

This clonotype is deemed medium-sized. This beta chain is an off-target read within a library intended for alpha chains, so its frequency means little. The rearrangement uses TRBV20-1 and TRBJ1-2; 7 bases line up with TRBD1. The CDR3 has 14 amino acids. Germline-derived CDR1 and CDR2 are DFQATT and SNEGSKA (reference sequence). V lost 3 bases to trimming and J lost 4 bases; unmatched junction nucleotides: 8. CDR3 in DNA: TGCAGTGCTAGCAGACAGGGCCCCAGCTATGGCTACACCTTC. This gives the protein CSASRQGPSYGYTF.

In the case of this clonotype: A library prepared for alpha chains yielded this beta chain as an off-target read; its size is of little meaning. The chain recombines TRBV6-2 or TRBV6-3 with TRBJ1-1, with TRBD1 as a possible D gene (5 bases). V was cut by 1 base and J by 11 bases, with 8 bases left in between. This CDR3 comprises 11 residues. Per the germline V gene, CDR1 is MNHEY and CDR2 is SVGEGT. The chain's CDR3 is CASSYWGGAFF. The CDR3 region has the DNA TGTGCCAGCAGTTACTGGGGGGGTGCTTTCTTT.

This clonotype is medium-sized (0.01 to 0.1%) in the sample. This beta chain lies outside the target of a library built for alpha chains; its clone size means little. CDR3 nucleotides: TGTGCCAGCGGTGGGACAGGGGGCGGCTACACCTTC. This codes for CASGGTGGGYTF. The rearrangement uses TRBV19 and TRBJ1-2, with 12 bases matching TRBD1. From germline, CDR1 is LNHDA and CDR2 SQIVND (reference sequence). CDR3 length equals 12 residues. Trimming cost V 9 bases and J 8 bases; bases outside gene matches: 4.

This clonotype rates as medium-sized (0.01 to 0.1%). The size of this beta chain means little, since it is a stray read in a library made for alpha chains. The gene calls are TRBV20-1 and TRBJ1-2; D remains unclear. Germline CDR1 and CDR2: DFQATT and SNEGSKA (reference sequence). The V and J ends lost 1 base and 1 base respectively, with 13 bases between them. The CDR3 spans 15 residues. The DNA for the CDR3 is TGCAGTGCTAGAGCAACCCCGAACCATAACTATGGCTACACCTTC. Protein sequence: CSARATPNHNYGYTF.

This clonotype has ten or more counts. Within a library made for alpha chains, this beta chain is off target, and its count is uninformative. The chain couples TRBV6-2 or TRBV6-3 to TRBJ2-1; D gene uncertain. Germline CDR1 MNHEY, CDR2 SVGEGT. Trimming left V 6 bases short and J 6 bases short, with 24 bases between. This CDR3 spans 17 amino acids. The CDR3 loop reads CASSPSRLGGRPNEQFF. CDR3 sequence (DNA): TGTGCCAGCAGCCCAAGCAGACTCGGCGGCAGGCCCAATGAGCAGTTCTTC.

This clonotype has ten or more counts. The library was built for alpha chains, so this beta chain is an off-target read and its size means little. V usage is TRBV12-3 or TRBV12-4 and J usage is TRBJ2-1; D might be TRBD1 (6 bases). Between the trimmed V and J ends, which lost 3 bases and 8 bases, there was a span of 11 bases. The CDR3 spans 13 residues. CDR3: CASSLTRGDEQFF. The DNA for the CDR3 is TGTGCCAGCAGTTTGACCAGGGGAGATGAGCAGTTCTTC.

At least ten counts were recorded for this clonotype. Being off target in a library aimed at alpha chains, this beta chain has a size of little meaning. The CDR3 DNA reads as TGTGCCAGCAGCTTATCTGCCGTGGGAAAGCAGTTCTTC. This codes for CASSLSAVGKQFF. V usage is TRBV7-2 and J usage is TRBJ2-1; D is unresolved. The V end lost 2 bases, the J end lost 11 bases, and 13 bases lay between the germline ends. The CDR3 loop spans 13 amino acids. CDR1 and CDR2 from the germline V gene are SGHTA and FQGNSA.

As to this clonotype: Little can be read into the size of this beta chain, an off-target read in a library designed for alpha chains. The chain recombines TRBV3-1 with TRBJ1-2; D is possibly TRBD1 (6 bases). The CDR3 has 14 amino acids. Germline V gene lookup returns CDR1 LGHDT and CDR2 YNNKEL (reference sequence). Trimming removed 6 bases at V and 1 base at J, with 12 bases between. CDR3 region: CASRDGQLNYGYTF. CDR3 nucleotide sequence: TGTGCCAGCAGAGATGGACAGCTTAACTATGGCTACACCTTC.

This clonotype was detected many times. The size of this beta chain means little, since it is a stray read in a library made for alpha chains. V usage is TRBV29-1 and J usage is TRBJ2-7, with 7 bases identical to TRBD2. V lost 5 bases and J lost 3; bases outside the gene matches: 1. Germline values: CDR1 SQVTM, CDR2 ANQGSEA. The CDR3 has 11 residues. CDR3 nucleotides: TGCAGCGTTCGGGAGGTCTACGAGCAGTACTTC. It specifies CSVREVYEQYF.

This clonotype was seen ten or more times. This beta chain turned up in a library designed for alpha chains; as an off-target read, its abundance says little. The chain carries TRBV5-5 and TRBJ1-2; tentatively, D is TRBD1 (6 bases). The CDR3 runs 14 residues. V was pared by 4 bases and J by 4 bases, with 14 bases between. Germline CDR1 SGHKS, CDR2 YYEKEE (reference sequence). The CDR3 DNA is TGTGCCAGCAGCCCGGACAGCGGAGGCTATGGCTACACCTTC. Amino acid sequence: CASSPDSGGYGYTF.

With regard to this clonotype: The size of this beta chain means little, since it is a stray read in a library made for alpha chains. The genes are TRBV2 and TRBJ1-4, with D uncertain. Germline lookup yields CDR1 SNHLY and CDR2 FYNNEI. Trimming removed 7 bases at V and 7 bases at J, with 13 bases between. The length of the CDR3 is 13 residues. Here the CDR3 DNA reads TGTGCCAGCACCCTCACCTTGTCTGAAAAACTGTTTTTT. Translated, it gives CASTLTLSEKLFF.

This clonotype came up many times. As an off-target read in a library built for alpha chains, this beta chain has a frequency of little significance. V usage is TRBV2 and J usage is TRBJ2-6, with unresolved D. CDR1 and CDR2 from the germline V gene are SNHLY and FYNNEI. V dropped 8 bases and J dropped 0 bases, with 5 bases sitting between them. The CDR3 loop spans 13 amino acids. Here the CDR3 DNA reads TGTGCCAGCGGAGTCTCTGGGGCCAACGTCCTGACTTTC. Protein: CASGVSGANVLTF.